Below are 16 T cell receptor beta chains sequenced from a single sample in a study of cytomegalovirus exposure and HLA in healthy donors. PCR involved 60 Vbeta and 13 Jbeta primers. The assay was immunoSEQ multiplex PCR, and TCRdb's table has in-frame clones only and misses some. The sample lists 200,000 to 250,000 clones; roughly 70% were seen once. The sequencing input was PBMCs. The receptors originated from a woman younger than 45 in good health and CMV-seronegative.

The J gene is TRBJ1-2, the V gene TRBV19; D not certain. Germline V lookup: CDR1 LNHDA, CDR2 SQIVND (reference sequence). The CDR3 contains 14 residues. V was clipped by 4 bases and J by 6 bases, with 15 bases between them. CDR3 in amino acids: CASSTPQPGNGYTF. Here the CDR3 DNA reads TGTGCCAGTAGTACACCACAGCCCGGAAATGGCTACACCTTC.

The CDR3 spells CASSPVTSQSSYEQYF. As DNA, the CDR3 is TGTGCCAGCAGCCCCGTGACTAGCCAGAGCTCCTACGAGCAGTACTTC. The chain recombines TRBV9 with TRBJ2-5, with 7 bases matching TRBD2. The DNA end is more similar to TRBJ2-7, so the J call may be wrong. Germline CDR1 reads SGDLS; CDR2 reads YYNGEE. The CDR3 spans 16 residues.

CDR3 sequence reads: CASSPPRVGGSAEAFF. The CDR3, as DNA: TGTGCCAGCAGTCCCCCCCGTGTCGGAGGCTCGGCTGAAGCTTTCTTT. The chain has TRBV2 and TRBJ1-1; D is unresolved. The CDR3 has 16 amino acids. Trimming took off 5 bases at V and 6 bases at J, with 22 bases between the two ends. Germline V gives CDR1 SNHLY, CDR2 FYNNEI.

The rearrangement uses TRBV7-9 and TRBJ2-7; 7 nucleotides match TRBD1. V shed 4 bases and J 4 bases; nucleotides not matched to a gene: 7. Germline V lookup: CDR1 SEHNR, CDR2 FQNEAQ (reference sequence). The CDR3 is 14 residues long. This CDR3 reads CASSSGTESYEQYF. DNA for the CDR3: TGTGCCAGCAGCTCCGGGACAGAGTCTTACGAGCAGTACTTC. Full variable domain (outside the CDR3, taken from reference TRBV7-9 and TRBJ2-7): DTGVSQNPRHKITKRGQNVTFRCDPISEHNRLYWYRQTLGQGPEFLTYFQNEAQLEKSRLLSDRFSAERPKGSFSTLEIQRTEQGDSAMYLCASSSGTESYEQYFGPGTRLTVT.

V usage is TRBV18 and J usage is TRBJ2-7, with 12 bases matching TRBD2. CDR3 size: 16 residues. Per germline, CDR1 KGHSH and CDR2 LQKENI. V was clipped by 5 bases and J by 0 bases; unmatched bases: 5. The CDR3 protein is CASSAGTSGYSYEQYF. The CDR3 nucleotides read TGTGCCAGCTCAGCCGGGACTAGCGGGTACTCCTACGAGCAGTACTTC.

This clone was counted only a few times. The chain couples TRBV5-1 to TRBJ1-5; 7 bases are shared with TRBD1. CDR1 is SGHRS, CDR2 YFSETQ, per germline. V lost 0 bases to trimming and J lost 6 bases; unmatched junction nucleotides: 0. The CDR3 is 13 amino acids. The CDR3 reads CASSLDRGQPQHF. The CDR3 DNA reads as TGCGCCAGCAGCTTGGACAGGGGTCAGCCCCAGCATTTT.

Comment on this clone: This is likely a read error, given that the CDR3 carries no conserved phenylalanine or tryptophan at its end. The J gene is TRBJ1-2, the V gene TRBV14; TRBD1 matches at 7 bases. Germline CDR1 SGHDN, CDR2 FVKESK. CDR3 length: 14 amino acids. Trimming removed 1 base from V and 11 bases from J; junction bases left unmatched: 10. The CDR3 DNA is TGTGCCAGCAGCCAAGGGACAATGACAGGGCGTTACACCCTC. The encoded protein is CASSQGTMTGRYTL.

The V and J genes are TRBV6-5 and TRBJ2-7; TRBD1 aligns across 8 bases. The CDR3 runs 15 residues. Trimming cost V 2 bases and J 5 bases; bases outside gene matches: 8. Germline-derived CDR1 and CDR2 are MNHEY and SVGAGI. In nucleotides, the CDR3 is TGTGCCAGCAGTTACGACCGGGACAGGCTGCACGAGCAGTACTTC. Protein product: CASSYDRDRLHEQYF.

This clone was counted once. This chain joins TRBV2 and TRBJ1-1; D remains ambiguous. Germline V gives CDR1 SNHLY, CDR2 FYNNEI. The CDR3 consists of 15 residues. Between the trimmed V and J ends, which lost 7 bases and 0 bases, there was a span of 15 bases. The CDR3 sequence is CASTARLDLNTEAFF. In nucleotides, the CDR3 is TGTGCCAGCACTGCGCGGCTAGACTTGAACACTGAAGCTTTCTTT.

The CDR3 protein is CAIRGLSERGGPNNEQFF. DNA for the CDR3: TGCGCCATCAGAGGTCTATCTGAGCGGGGGGGGCCCAACAATGAGCAGTTCTTC. The rearrangement links TRBV10-2 to TRBJ2-1; 10 nucleotides line up with TRBD2. Trimming took 10 bases from V and 5 from J; bases not matched to a gene: 20. CDR1 WSHSY and CDR2 SAAADI come from the germline V gene. CDR3 length: 18 amino acids.

The V and J genes are TRBV29-1 and TRBJ2-3; 7 bases are a match to TRBD1. CDR3 size: 14 residues. The germline V gene has CDR1 SQVTM and CDR2 ANQGSEA. The J segment lost 0 bases and the V segment lost 2 bases, leaving 2 bases of the junction unmatched. The CDR3 DNA is TGCAGCGTTGAAAGGGACAGTAGCACAGATACGCAGTATTTT. This translates into CSVERDSSTDTQYF.

This chain joins TRBV11-3 and TRBJ1-2, with 9 positions matching TRBD1. Germline loops: CDR1 SGHNT, CDR2 YENEEA. The CDR3 runs to 12 residues. V trimming: 6 bases; J trimming: 7 bases; junction bases outside the gene matches: 3. CDR3 amino acids: CASSRDRAGYTF. The CDR3 nucleotides are TGTGCCAGCAGTCGGGACAGGGCTGGCTACACCTTC.

The V and J genes are TRBV10-3 and TRBJ2-1; 7 positions match TRBD2. From germline, CDR1 is ENHRY and CDR2 SYGVKD. CDR3 length: 15 amino acids. Trimming at V came to 5 bases and at J to 6 bases, leaving 10 bases not matched to a gene. The DNA for the CDR3 is TGTGCCATCAGTCCCCGGGAGCGGGGAGGCAATGAGCAGTTCTTC. This codes for CAISPRERGGNEQFF.

The chain uses TRBV5-8 and TRBJ1-2, with D possibly matching TRBD1 (5 bases). The CDR3 is made up of 17 amino acids. Looked up from germline, CDR1 is SGHTS and CDR2 is YDEGEE. V was clipped by 4 bases and J by 0 bases, with 19 bases between them. The CDR3 here is CASSQRQIPPPNYGYTF. In nucleotides, the CDR3 is TGTGCCAGCAGCCAGAGACAGATACCTCCCCCTAACTATGGCTACACCTTC.

The chain carries TRBV19 and TRBJ1-5; 8 bases agree with TRBD1. The DNA matches TRBJ2-3 better at its end, which makes the J call doubtful. Germline loops: CDR1 LNHDA, CDR2 SQIVND (reference sequence). This CDR3 has 13 residues. The CDR3 loop reads CASSIDLDRDQYF. The CDR3 nucleotides read TGTGCCAGTAGTATAGATCTGGACAGGGATCAGTATTTT.

This clone was counted a few times. The rearrangement uses TRBV19 and TRBJ1-1; possibly TRBD1 for D (5 bases). CDR1 is LNHDA, CDR2 SQIVND, per germline (reference sequence). This CDR3 contains 14 residues. V lost 5 bases and J 4 bases, leaving 14 bases between the germline ends. This chain's CDR3 is CASSLGDGGTEAFF. Here the CDR3 DNA reads TGTGCCAGTAGTTTGGGCGACGGGGGCACTGAAGCTTTCTTT. Looking up the rest from reference TRBV19 and TRBJ1-1 gives the full variable domain: DGGITQSPKYLFRKEGQNVTLSCEQNLNHDAMYWYRQDPGQGLRLIYYSQIVNDFQKGDIAEGYSVSREKKESFPLTVTSAQKNPTAFYLCASSLGDGGTEAFFGQGTRLTVV.